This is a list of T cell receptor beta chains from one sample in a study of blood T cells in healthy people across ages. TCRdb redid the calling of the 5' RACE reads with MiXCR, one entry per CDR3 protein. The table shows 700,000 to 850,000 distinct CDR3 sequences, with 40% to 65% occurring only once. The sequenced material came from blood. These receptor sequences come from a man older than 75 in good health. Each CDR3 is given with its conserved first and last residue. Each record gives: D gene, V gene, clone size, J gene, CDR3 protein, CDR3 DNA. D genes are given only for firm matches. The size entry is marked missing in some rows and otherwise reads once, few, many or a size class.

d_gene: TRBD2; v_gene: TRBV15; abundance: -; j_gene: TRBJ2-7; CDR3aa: CATSRDFSGNLNEQYF; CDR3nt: TGTGCCACCAGCAGAGATTTTAGCGGGAATTTAAATGAGCAGTACTTC
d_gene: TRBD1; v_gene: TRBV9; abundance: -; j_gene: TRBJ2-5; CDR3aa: CASSTGQGSFETQYF; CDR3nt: TGTGCCAGCAGCACCGGACAGGGAAGTTTTGAGACCCAGTACTTC
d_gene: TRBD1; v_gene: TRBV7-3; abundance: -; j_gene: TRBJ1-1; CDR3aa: CASSSTGDVTEAFF; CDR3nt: TGTGCCAGCAGCTCGACAGGGGACGTAACTGAAGCTTTCTTT
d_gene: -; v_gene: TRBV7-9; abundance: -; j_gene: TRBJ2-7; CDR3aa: CASSYNRNPYEQYF; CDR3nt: TGTGCCAGCAGCTATAACCGGAACCCCTACGAGCAGTACTTC
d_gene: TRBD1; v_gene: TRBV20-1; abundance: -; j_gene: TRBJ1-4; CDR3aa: CSAREGAGEKLFF; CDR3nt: TGCAGTGCTAGGGAGGGGGCAGGGGAAAAACTGTTTTTT
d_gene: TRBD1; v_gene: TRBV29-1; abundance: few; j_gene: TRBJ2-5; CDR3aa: CSVDTGAPGTQYF; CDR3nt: TGCAGCGTTGACACAGGGGCCCCGGGAACCCAGTACTTC
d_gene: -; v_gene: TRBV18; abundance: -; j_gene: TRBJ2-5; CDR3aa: CASSSIQETQYF; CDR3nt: TGTGCCAGCTCATCAATACAAGAGACCCAGTACTTC
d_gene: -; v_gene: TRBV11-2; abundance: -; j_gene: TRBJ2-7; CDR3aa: CASSPAGNRDGYEQYF; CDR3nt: TGTGCCAGCAGCCCAGCCGGGAATCGGGACGGCTACGAGCAGTACTTC
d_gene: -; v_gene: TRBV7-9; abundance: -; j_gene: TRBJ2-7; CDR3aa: CASSVANREYEQYF; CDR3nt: TGTGCCAGCAGCGTAGCGAACAGGGAGTACGAGCAGTACTTC
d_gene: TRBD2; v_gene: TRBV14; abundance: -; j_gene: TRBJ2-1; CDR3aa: CASSPGLVGNEQFF; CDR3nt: TGTGCCAGCAGTCCCGGACTAGTTGGGAATGAGCAGTTCTTC
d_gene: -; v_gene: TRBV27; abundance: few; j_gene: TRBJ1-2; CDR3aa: CASSQNGYGYTF; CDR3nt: TGTGCCAGCAGTCAAAACGGATATGGCTACACCTTC
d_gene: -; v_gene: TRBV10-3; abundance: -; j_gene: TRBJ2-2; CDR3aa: CAITRTRLGSTGELFF; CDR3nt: TGTGCCATCACCAGGACCCGCCTGGGGAGCACCGGGGAGCTGTTTTTT
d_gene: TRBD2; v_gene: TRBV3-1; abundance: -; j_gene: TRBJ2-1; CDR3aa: CASSQEAGTSGRVVYNEQFF; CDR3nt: TGTGCCAGCAGCCAAGAAGCCGGGACTAGCGGGAGGGTCGTCTACAATGAGCAGTTCTTC
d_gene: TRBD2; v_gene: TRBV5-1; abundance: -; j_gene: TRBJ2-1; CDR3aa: CASSLTPREVSYNEQFF; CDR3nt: TGCGCCAGCAGCTTGACTCCCCGGGAGGTCTCCTACAATGAGCAGTTCTTC
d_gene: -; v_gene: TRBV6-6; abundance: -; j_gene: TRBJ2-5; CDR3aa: CASSYSPLQETQYF; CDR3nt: TGTGCCAGCAGTTACTCCCCCCTACAAGAGACCCAGTACTTC
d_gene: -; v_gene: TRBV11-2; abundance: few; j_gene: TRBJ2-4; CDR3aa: CASRRAERNIQYF; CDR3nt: TGTGCCAGCAGAAGGGCGGAGCGAAACATTCAGTACTTC
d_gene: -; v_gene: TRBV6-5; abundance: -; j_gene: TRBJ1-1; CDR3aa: CASSYPGDTEAFF; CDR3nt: TGTGCCAGCAGTTACCCGGGGGACACTGAAGCTTTCTTT
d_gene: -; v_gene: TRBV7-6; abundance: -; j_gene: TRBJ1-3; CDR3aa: CASSRGGLPGNTIYF; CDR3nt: TGTGCCAGCAGCCGAGGGGGTCTACCTGGAAACACCATATATTTT
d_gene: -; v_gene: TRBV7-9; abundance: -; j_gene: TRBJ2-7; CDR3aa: CASSSPWGLENEQYF; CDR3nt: TGTGCCAGCAGCTCACCGTGGGGCTTGGAGAACGAGCAGTACTTC
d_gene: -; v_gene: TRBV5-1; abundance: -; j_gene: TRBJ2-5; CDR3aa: CASGERTANLETQYF; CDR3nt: TGCGCCAGCGGCGAAAGGACAGCGAATTTGGAGACCCAGTACTTC
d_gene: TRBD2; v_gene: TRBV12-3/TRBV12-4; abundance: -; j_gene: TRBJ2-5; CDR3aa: CASSLGLAGGSLQETQYF; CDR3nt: TGTGCCAGCAGTTTAGGACTAGCGGGGGGGTCCCTACAAGAGACCCAGTACTTC
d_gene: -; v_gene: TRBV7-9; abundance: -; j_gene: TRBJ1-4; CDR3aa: CASSLVPANEKLFF; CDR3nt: TGTGCCAGCAGCTTAGTCCCCGCCAATGAAAAACTGTTTTTT
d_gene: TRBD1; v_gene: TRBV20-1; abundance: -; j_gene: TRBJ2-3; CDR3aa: CSAKDRGPRYAYF; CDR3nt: TGCAGTGCTAAAGACAGGGGACCCAGATACGCGTATTTT
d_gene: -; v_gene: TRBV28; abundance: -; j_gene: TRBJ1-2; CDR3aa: CASRLGRVNYGYTF; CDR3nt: TGTGCCAGCAGGCTTGGGAGGGTTAACTATGGCTACACCTTC
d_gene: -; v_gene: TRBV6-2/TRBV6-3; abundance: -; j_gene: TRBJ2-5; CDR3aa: CASSYSAWEQYF; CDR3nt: TGTGCCAGCAGTTACTCGGCGTGGGAGCAGTACTTC
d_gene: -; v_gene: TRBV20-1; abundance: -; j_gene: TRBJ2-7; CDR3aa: CSARDSGFSSYEQYF; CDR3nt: TGCAGTGCTAGAGATAGCGGATTTAGCTCCTACGAGCAGTACTTC
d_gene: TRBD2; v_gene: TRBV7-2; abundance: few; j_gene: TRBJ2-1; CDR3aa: CASSLVGREWNNEQFF; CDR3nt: TGTGCCAGCAGCTTAGTCGGGCGGGAGTGGAACAATGAGCAGTTCTTC
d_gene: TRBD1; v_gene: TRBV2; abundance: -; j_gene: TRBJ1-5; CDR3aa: CASGGTGAGNQPQHF; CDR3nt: TGTGCCAGCGGAGGGACAGGGGCTGGGAATCAGCCCCAGCATTTT
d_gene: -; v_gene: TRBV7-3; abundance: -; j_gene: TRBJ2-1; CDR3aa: CASSLRGGGSHGDEQFF; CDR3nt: TGTGCCAGCAGCTTAAGAGGGGGCGGGAGCCATGGGGATGAGCAGTTCTTC
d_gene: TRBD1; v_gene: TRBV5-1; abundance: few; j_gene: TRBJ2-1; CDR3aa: CASSFPGQGWNEQFF; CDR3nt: TGCGCCAGCAGCTTCCCAGGACAGGGTTGGAATGAGCAGTTCTTC
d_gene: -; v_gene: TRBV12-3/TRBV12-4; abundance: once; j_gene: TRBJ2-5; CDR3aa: CASGHGLETQYF; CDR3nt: TGTGCCAGCGGACACGGTTTAGAGACCCAGTACTTC
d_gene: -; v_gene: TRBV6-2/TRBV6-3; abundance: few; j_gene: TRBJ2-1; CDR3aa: CASSYSGGSEQFF; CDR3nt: TGTGCCAGCAGTTACTCTGGGGGGAGTGAGCAGTTCTTC
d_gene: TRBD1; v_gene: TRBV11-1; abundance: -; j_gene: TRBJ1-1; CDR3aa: CASSLMGQGGKAFF; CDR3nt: TGTGCCAGCAGCCTCATGGGACAGGGAGGGAAAGCTTTCTTT
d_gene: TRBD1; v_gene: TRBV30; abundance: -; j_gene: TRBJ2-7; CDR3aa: CAWRIRQGIKEDEQYF; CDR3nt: TGTGCCTGGAGAATTCGACAGGGAATAAAGGAGGACGAGCAGTACTTC
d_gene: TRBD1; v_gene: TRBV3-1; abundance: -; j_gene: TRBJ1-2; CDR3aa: CASSRDRGRFGYTF; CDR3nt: TGTGCCAGCAGCCGGGACAGGGGGCGATTCGGCTACACCTTC
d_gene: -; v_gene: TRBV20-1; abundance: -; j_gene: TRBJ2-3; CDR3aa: CSAREPWEDTQYF; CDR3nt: TGCAGTGCTAGAGAGCCATGGGAAGATACGCAGTATTTT
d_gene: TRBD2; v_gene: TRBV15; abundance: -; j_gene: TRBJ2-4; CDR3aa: CATSRGTREGTNIQYF; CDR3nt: TGTGCCACCAGCAGAGGGACGAGGGAGGGCACAAACATTCAGTACTTC
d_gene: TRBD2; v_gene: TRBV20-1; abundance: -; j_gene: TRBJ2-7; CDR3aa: CSAGAGVLSYEQYF; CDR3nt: TGCAGTGCCGGAGCGGGAGTCCTCTCCTACGAGCAGTACTTC
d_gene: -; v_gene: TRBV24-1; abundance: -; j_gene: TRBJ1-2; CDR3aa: CATSDGPRSDGYTF; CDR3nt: TGTGCCACCAGTGACGGACCGCGAAGTGATGGCTACACCTTC
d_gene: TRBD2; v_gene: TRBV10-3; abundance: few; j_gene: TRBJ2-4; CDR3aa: CAISEKRDAKNIQYF; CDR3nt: TGTGCCATCAGTGAGAAGCGGGACGCCAAAAACATTCAGTACTTC
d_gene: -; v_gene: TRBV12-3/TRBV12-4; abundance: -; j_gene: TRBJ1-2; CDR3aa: CASSVAGDYGYTF; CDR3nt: TGTGCCAGCAGTGTAGCAGGGGACTATGGCTACACCTTC
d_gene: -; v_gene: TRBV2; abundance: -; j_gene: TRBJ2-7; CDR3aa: CASRGPTYEQYF; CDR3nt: TGTGCCAGCAGGGGGCCGACCTACGAGCAGTACTTC
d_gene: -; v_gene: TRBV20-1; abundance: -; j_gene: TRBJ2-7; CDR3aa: CSASSPGLTSYEQYF; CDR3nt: TGCAGTGCTAGTTCTCCAGGACTAACCTCCTACGAGCAGTACTTC
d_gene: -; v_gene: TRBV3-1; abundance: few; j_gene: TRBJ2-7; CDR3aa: CASSPPGSEQYF; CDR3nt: TGTGCCAGCAGCCCCCCAGGATCCGAGCAGTACTTC
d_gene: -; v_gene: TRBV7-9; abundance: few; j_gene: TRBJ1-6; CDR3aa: CASSADGYNSPLHF; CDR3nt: TGTGCCAGCAGCGCGGACGGTTATAATTCACCCCTCCACTTT
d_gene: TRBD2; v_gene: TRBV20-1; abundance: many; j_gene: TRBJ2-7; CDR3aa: CSARTSGIYEQYF; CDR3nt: TGCAGTGCTCGGACTAGCGGGATTTACGAGCAGTACTTC
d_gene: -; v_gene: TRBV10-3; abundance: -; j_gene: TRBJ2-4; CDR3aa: CAISPGPGIQYF; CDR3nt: TGTGCCATCAGCCCCGGGCCGGGCATTCAGTACTTC
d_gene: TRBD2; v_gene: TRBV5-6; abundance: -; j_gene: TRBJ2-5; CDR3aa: CASSLAWGGETQYF; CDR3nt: TGTGCCAGCAGCTTGGCGTGGGGAGGGGAGACCCAGTACTTC
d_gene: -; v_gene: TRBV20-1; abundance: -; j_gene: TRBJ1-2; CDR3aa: CSARDGATNYGYTF; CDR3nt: TGCAGTGCTAGAGATGGGGCTACTAACTATGGCTACACCTTC
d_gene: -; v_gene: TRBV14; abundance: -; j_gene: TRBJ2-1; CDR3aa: CSSSQGGRSSYNEQFF; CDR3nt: TGTTCCAGCAGCCAAGGCGGGCGTAGCTCCTACAATGAGCAGTTCTTC